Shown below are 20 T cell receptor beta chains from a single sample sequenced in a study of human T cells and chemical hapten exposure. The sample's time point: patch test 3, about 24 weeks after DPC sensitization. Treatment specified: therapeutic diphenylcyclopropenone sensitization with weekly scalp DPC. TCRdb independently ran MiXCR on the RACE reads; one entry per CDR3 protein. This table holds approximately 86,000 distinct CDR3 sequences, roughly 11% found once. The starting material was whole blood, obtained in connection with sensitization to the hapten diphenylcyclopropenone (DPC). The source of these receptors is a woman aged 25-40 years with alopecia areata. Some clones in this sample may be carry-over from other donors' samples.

CDR3 region: CASRVDGGVYNEQFF. CDR3 bases: TGCGCCAGCAGGGTTGACGGGGGGGTCTACAATGAGCAGTTCTTC. The V and J genes are TRBV10-2 and TRBJ2-1; 8 bases line up with TRBD2. This CDR3 is built from 15 residues. V lost 6 bases and J lost 3; bases outside the gene matches: 7. The germline CDR1 and CDR2 sequences are WSHSY and SAAADI.

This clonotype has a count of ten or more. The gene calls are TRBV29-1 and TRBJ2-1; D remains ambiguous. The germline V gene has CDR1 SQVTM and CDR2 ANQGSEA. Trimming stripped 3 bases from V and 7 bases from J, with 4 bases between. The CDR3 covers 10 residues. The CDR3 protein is CSVELNEQFF. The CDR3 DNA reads TGCAGCGTTGAGCTAAATGAGCAGTTCTTC.

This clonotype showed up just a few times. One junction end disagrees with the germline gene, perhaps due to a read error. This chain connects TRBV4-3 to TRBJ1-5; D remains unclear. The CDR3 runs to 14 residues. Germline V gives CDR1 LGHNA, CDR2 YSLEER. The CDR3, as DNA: TGCGCCAGCAGCCAACAGGTTAGCTATCAGCCCCAGCATTTT. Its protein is CASSQQVSYQPQHF.

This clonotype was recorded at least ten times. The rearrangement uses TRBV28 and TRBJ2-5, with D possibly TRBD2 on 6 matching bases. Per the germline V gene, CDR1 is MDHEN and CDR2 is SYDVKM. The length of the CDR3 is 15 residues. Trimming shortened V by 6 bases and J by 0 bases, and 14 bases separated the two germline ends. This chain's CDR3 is CASSPRGRYQETQYF. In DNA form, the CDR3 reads TGTGCCAGCAGCCCCCGTGGGAGGTACCAAGAGACCCAGTACTTC.

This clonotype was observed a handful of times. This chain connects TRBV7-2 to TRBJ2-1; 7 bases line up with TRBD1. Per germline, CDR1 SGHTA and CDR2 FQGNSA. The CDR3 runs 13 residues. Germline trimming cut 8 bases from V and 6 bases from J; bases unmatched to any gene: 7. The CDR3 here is CASGQVIGNEQFF. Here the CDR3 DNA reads TGTGCCAGCGGACAGGTAATAGGCAATGAGCAGTTCTTC.

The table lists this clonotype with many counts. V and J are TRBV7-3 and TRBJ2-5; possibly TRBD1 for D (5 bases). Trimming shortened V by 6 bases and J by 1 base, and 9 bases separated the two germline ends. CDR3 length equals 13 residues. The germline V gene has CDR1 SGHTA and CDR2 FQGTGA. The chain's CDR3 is CASSIGAQETQYF. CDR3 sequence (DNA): TGTGCCAGCAGTATTGGGGCCCAAGAGACCCAGTACTTC.

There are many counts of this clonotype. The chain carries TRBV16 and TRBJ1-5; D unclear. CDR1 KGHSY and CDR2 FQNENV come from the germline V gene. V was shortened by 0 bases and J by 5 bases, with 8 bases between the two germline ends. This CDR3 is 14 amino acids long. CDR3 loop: CASSQSYSDQPQHF. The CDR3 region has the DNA TGTGCCAGCAGCCAATCGTACAGTGATCAGCCCCAGCATTTT.

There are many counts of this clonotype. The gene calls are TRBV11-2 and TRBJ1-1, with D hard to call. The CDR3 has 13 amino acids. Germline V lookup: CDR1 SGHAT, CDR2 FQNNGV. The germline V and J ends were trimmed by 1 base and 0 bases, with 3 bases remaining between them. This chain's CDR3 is CASSLAMNTEAFF. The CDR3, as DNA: TGTGCCAGCAGCTTAGCCATGAACACTGAAGCTTTCTTT.

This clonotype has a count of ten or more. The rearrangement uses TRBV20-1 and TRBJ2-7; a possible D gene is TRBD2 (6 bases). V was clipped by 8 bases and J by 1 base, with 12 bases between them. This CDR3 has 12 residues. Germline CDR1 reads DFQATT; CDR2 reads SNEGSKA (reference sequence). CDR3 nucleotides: TGCAGTTGTATTCTAGCGTCCTACGAGCAGTACTTC. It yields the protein CSCILASYEQYF.

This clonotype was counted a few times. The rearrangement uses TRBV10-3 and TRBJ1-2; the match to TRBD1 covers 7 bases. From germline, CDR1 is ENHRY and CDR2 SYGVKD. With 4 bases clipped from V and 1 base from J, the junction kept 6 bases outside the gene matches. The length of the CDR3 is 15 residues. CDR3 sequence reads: CAISGQGEGNYGYTF. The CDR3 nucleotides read TGTGCCATCAGTGGACAGGGAGAGGGTAACTATGGCTACACCTTC.

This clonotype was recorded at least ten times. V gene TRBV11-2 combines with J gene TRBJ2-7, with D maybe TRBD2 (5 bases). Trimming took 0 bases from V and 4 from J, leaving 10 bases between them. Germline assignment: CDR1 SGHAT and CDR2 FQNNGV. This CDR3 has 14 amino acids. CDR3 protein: CASSLDGPGYEQYV. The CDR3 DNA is TGTGCCAGCAGCTTAGACGGGCCGGGATACGAGCAGTACGTC.

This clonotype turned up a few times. The CDR3 reads CASSLVPDTQYF. The CDR3, as DNA: TGTGCCAGCAGTTTAGTACCAGATACGCAGTATTTT. This sequence joins TRBV12-3 or TRBV12-4 and TRBJ2-3; no reliable D call. The V end was cut by 1 base, the J end by 4 bases, with 3 bases between. This CDR3 has 12 amino acids.

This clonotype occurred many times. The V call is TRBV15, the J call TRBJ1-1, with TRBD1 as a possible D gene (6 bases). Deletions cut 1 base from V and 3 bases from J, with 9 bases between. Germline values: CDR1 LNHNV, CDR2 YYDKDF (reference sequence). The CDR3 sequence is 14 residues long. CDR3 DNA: TGTGCCACCAGCAGAGTTGGGGGCGACACTGAAGCTTTCTTT. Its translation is CATSRVGGDTEAFF.

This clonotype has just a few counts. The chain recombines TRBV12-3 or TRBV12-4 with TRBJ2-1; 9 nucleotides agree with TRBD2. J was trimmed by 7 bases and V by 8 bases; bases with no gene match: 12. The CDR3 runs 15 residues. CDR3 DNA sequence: TGTGCCAGCCCAGGGGCGGGAGGGCCGGCGAATGAGCAGTTCTTC. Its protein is CASPGAGGPANEQFF.

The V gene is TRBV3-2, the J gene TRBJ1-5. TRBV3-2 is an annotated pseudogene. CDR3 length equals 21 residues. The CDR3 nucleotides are TGTGCCAGCAGCCAAGGATCCATACGGGACTCATATACGATTAGCAATCAGCCCCAGCATTTT. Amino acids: CASSQGSIRDSYTISNQPQHF.

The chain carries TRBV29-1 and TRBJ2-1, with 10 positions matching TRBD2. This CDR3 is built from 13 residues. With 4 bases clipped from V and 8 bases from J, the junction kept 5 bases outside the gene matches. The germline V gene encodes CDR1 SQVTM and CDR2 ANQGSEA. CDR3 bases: TGCAGCGTTGTTGGTCTAGCGGGAGATGAGCAGTTCTTC. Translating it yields CSVVGLAGDEQFF.

CDR3 region: CSAREAAAGNQPQHF. As DNA, the CDR3 is TGCAGTGCTAGAGAGGCGGCTGCAGGCAATCAGCCCCAGCATTTT. This rearrangement joins TRBV20-1 to TRBJ1-5, with unresolved D. The CDR3 is made up of 15 amino acids. The V gene's germline CDR1 is DFQATT and CDR2 SNEGSKA (reference sequence). The V end was cut by 0 bases, the J end by 2 bases, with 11 bases between.

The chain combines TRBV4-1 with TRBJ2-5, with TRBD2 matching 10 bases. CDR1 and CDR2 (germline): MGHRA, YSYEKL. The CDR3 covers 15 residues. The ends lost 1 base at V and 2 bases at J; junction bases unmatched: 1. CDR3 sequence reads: CASSQVLAGQETQYF. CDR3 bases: TGCGCCAGCAGCCAAGTACTAGCGGGGCAAGAGACCCAGTACTTC.

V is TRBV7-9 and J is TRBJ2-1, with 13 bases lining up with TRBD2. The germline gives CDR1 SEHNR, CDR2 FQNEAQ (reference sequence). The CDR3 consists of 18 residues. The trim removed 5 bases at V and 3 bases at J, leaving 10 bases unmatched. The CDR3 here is CASSPPPGLAGNYNEQFF. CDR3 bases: TGTGCCAGCAGCCCCCCCCCGGGACTAGCGGGAAACTACAATGAGCAGTTCTTC.

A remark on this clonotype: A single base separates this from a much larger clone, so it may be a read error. The CDR3, as DNA: TGCGCCAGCGGCCAAGGCCCGGGACTAGGATCCCCAGATACGCAGTATTTT. Encoded protein: CASGQGPGLGSPDTQYF. The chain recombines TRBV4-1 with TRBJ2-3; the match to TRBD2 covers 8 bases. Germline V gives CDR1 MGHRA, CDR2 YSYEKL. The CDR3 is 17 amino acids.